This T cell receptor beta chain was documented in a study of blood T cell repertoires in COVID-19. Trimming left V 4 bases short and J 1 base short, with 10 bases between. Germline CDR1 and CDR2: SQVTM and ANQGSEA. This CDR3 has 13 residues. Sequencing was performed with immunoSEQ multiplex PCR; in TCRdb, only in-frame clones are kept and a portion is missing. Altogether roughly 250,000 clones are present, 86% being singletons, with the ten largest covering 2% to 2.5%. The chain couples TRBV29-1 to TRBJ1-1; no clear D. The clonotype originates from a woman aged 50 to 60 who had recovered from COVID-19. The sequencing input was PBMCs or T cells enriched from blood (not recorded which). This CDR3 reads CSVAERENTEAFF. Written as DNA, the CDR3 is TGCAGCGTTGCCGAGAGGGAGAACACTGAAGCTTTCTTT.